Following are 17 T cell receptor beta chains from one sample sequenced in a study of CD8 T cells in Susac syndrome. The RNA, roughly 0.45 to 1 ug, was put through reverse transcription using random hexamers. TCRdb recomputed calls from the immunoSEQ multiplex PCR reads with MiXCR, one row per CDR3 protein. The sample lists about 150,000 distinct CDR3 sequences, 90% to 95% occurring once. Source material: CD8+ T cells from PBMCs. The receptor set was obtained from a human donor with multiple sclerosis.

The count of this clonotype is one. This chain connects TRBV3-1 to TRBJ2-6; no clear D gene. Deletions cut 4 bases from V and 4 bases from J, with 14 bases between. Germline V gene data show CDR1 as LGHDT and CDR2 as YNNKEL (reference sequence). CDR3 size: 16 residues. The CDR3 DNA reads as TGTGCCAGCAGCCTCTTCGTGGGTTCCGGGGCCAACGTCCTGACTTTC. Translating it yields CASSLFVGSGANVLTF.

The chain recombines TRBV29-1 with TRBJ1-3, with TRBD1 identical over 7 bases. The CDR3 totals 15 residues. Germline V gene sequence: CDR1 SQVTM, CDR2 ANQGSEA. The trim removed 6 bases at V and 0 bases at J, leaving 8 bases unmatched. CDR3 bases: TGCAGCGTCGTGGGACAGCCGGACTCTGGAAACACCATATATTTT. Amino acids: CSVVGQPDSGNTIYF.

This chain links TRBV29-1 with TRBJ2-5, with D tentatively TRBD1 (6 bases). The V and J ends lost 6 bases and 5 bases respectively, with 16 bases between them. Germline CDR1 and CDR2: SQVTM and ANQGSEA. The CDR3 sequence is 13 residues long. This CDR3 is CSVLNTGYETQYF. The CDR3 DNA reads as TGCAGCGTCTTAAATACAGGGTACGAGACCCAGTACTTC.

The chain combines TRBV30 with TRBJ1-1; tentative D call: TRBD1 (5 bases). The germline V and J ends were trimmed by 2 bases and 6 bases, with 19 bases remaining between them. The CDR3 is 15 residues long. Germline V gene lookup returns CDR1 GTSNPN and CDR2 SVGIG (reference sequence). As DNA, the CDR3 is TGTGCCTGGAGTCCAACCCCGGGACCACCGGCTGAAGCTTTCTTT. This gives the protein CAWSPTPGPPAEAFF.

The J gene is TRBJ2-1, the V gene TRBV7-9; D gene unclear. There are 14 residues in the CDR3. Germline CDR1 and CDR2: SEHNR and FQNEAQ (reference sequence). Trimming left V 1 base short and J 7 bases short, with 11 bases between. CDR3 residues: CASSLGRTQNEQFF. The CDR3 DNA reads as TGTGCCAGCAGCTTAGGCCGAACGCAGAATGAGCAGTTCTTC.

The chain recombines TRBV29-1 with TRBJ1-5; 7 positions match TRBD1. Germline V gene data show CDR1 as SQVTM and CDR2 as ANQGSEA. The junction had 2 bases not matched to a gene; V was cut back by 8 bases and J by 4 bases. The CDR3 covers 11 residues. The CDR3 loop reads CSPRGNQPQHF. CDR3 nucleotides: TGCAGCCCCAGGGGGAATCAGCCCCAGCATTTT.

The rearrangement uses TRBV15 and TRBJ2-7; D perhaps matches TRBD2 (5 bases). Germline CDR1 is LNHNV and CDR2 is YYDKDF (reference sequence). The CDR3 is 12 amino acids. V was shortened by 5 bases and J by 9 bases, with 14 bases between the two germline ends. The CDR3 region is CATSRGGGPQYF. The CDR3, as DNA: TGTGCCACCAGCCGGGGTGGCGGACCGCAGTACTTC.

The CDR3 here is CASSLALGVEKQETQYF. Here the CDR3 DNA reads TGTGCCAGCAGCTTAGCCCTCGGGGTGGAAAAACAAGAGACCCAGTACTTC. This sequence joins TRBV27 and TRBJ2-5, with a tentative D call TRBD2 (5 bases). This CDR3 contains 17 residues. V was shortened by 6 bases and J by 2 bases, with 22 bases between the two germline ends. Per the germline V gene, CDR1 is MNHEY and CDR2 is SMNVEV (reference sequence).

The V call is TRBV18, the J call TRBJ2-7; perhaps TRBD1 as D (6 bases). Trimming left V 6 bases short and J 1 base short, with 19 bases between. Germline lookup yields CDR1 KGHSH and CDR2 LQKENI. The CDR3 is 16 residues long. The CDR3 sequence is CASSPGQTAGSYEQYF. CDR3 coding DNA: TGTGCCAGCTCCCCCGGACAGACGGCAGGGTCCTACGAGCAGTACTTC.

This chain uses TRBV27 with TRBJ1-1, with a tentative D call TRBD1 (6 bases). The germline V gene has CDR1 MNHEY and CDR2 SMNVEV (reference sequence). The CDR3 has 16 residues. V gave up 6 bases and J gave up 3 bases, with 20 bases separating them. The CDR3 protein is CASSQGQKWRHTEAFF. CDR3 nucleotides: TGTGCCAGCAGCCAAGGACAGAAATGGCGGCACACTGAAGCTTTCTTT.

This chain joins TRBV20-1 and TRBJ2-5; perhaps TRBD2 as D (6 bases). Germline V gene data show CDR1 as DFQATT and CDR2 as SNEGSKA (reference sequence). V dropped 0 bases and J dropped 5 bases, with 16 bases sitting between them. The CDR3 is made up of 15 amino acids. In DNA, the CDR3 is TGCAGTGCTAGAGATGGGGACTTACCCTCGGAGACCCAGTACTTC. Amino acids: CSARDGDLPSETQYF.

In this sample, this clonotype turned up once. This chain links TRBV9 with TRBJ2-1, with D perhaps matching TRBD1 (7 bases). This CDR3 is 16 amino acids long. Trimming removed 4 bases from V and 7 bases from J, with 21 bases in between. CDR1 is SGDLS and CDR2 is YYNGEE in the germline V gene. This CDR3 is CASSIGQEGGRNEQFF. CDR3 coding DNA: TGTGCCAGCAGCATCGGACAGGAGGGGGGAAGGAATGAGCAGTTCTTC.

The chain has TRBV11-2 and TRBJ2-2, with D hard to call. V lost 3 bases to trimming and J lost 3 bases, with 5 bases between them. This CDR3 contains 13 residues. CDR1 and CDR2 (germline): SGHAT, FQNNGV. The CDR3 loop is CASSFGDTGELFF. CDR3 nucleotides: TGTGCCAGCAGCTTTGGGGACACCGGGGAGCTGTTTTTT.

Only one count was recorded for this clonotype. This chain uses TRBV7-9 with TRBJ2-1, with 9 positions matching TRBD1. CDR3 length: 14 residues. Germline V lookup: CDR1 SEHNR, CDR2 FQNEAQ (reference sequence). The J segment lost 5 bases and the V segment lost 6 bases, leaving 5 bases of the junction unmatched. Here the CDR3 DNA reads TGTGCCAGCAGTTCCCGGACAGGGGACAATGAGCAGTTCTTC. Amino acid sequence: CASSSRTGDNEQFF.

The chain employs TRBV7-9 and TRBJ2-7; D not certain. The CDR3 covers 14 residues. V lost 5 bases and J 5 bases, leaving 16 bases between the germline ends. In germline, CDR1 is SEHNR, CDR2 FQNEAQ (reference sequence). Here the CDR3 DNA reads TGTGCCAGCAGCGAGGCAGAAGGACCCCACGAGCAGTACTTC. Translation: CASSEAEGPHEQYF.

The chain uses TRBV30 and TRBJ1-2, with TRBD1 matching over 7 bases. V trimming: 0 bases; J trimming: 2 bases; junction bases outside the gene matches: 15. Germline V gives CDR1 GTSNPN, CDR2 SVGIG (reference sequence). The CDR3 sequence is 18 residues long. Here the CDR3 DNA reads TGTGCCTGGAGTGTTGTGGGGGGACAGTGGGGCCACAACTATGGCTACACCTTC. It specifies CAWSVVGGQWGHNYGYTF.

This sequence joins TRBV7-6 and TRBJ2-6, with D perhaps matching TRBD2 (6 bases). Trimming stripped 4 bases from V and 0 bases from J, with 13 bases between. The CDR3 has 17 amino acids. Germline V gene lookup returns CDR1 SGHVS and CDR2 FNYEAQ. DNA for the CDR3: TGTGCCAGCAGCTGGGGGGAACATATCTCTGGGGCCAACGTCCTGACTTTC. It is translated as CASSWGEHISGANVLTF.